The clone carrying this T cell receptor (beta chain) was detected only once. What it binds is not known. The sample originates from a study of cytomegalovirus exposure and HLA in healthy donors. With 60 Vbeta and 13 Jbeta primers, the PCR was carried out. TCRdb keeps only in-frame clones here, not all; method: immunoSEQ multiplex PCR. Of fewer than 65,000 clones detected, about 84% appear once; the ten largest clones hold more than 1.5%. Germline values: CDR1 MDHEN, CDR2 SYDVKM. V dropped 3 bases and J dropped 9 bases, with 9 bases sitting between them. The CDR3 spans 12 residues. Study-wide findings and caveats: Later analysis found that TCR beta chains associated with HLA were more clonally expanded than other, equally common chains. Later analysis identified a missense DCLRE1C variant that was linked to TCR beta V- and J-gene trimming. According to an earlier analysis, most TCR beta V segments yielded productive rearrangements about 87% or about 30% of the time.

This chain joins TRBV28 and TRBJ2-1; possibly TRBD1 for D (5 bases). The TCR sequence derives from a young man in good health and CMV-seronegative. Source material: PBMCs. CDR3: CASSLVGREQFF. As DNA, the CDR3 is TGTGCCAGCAGTTTGGTGGGGCGTGAGCAGTTCTTC.